This T cell receptor beta chain originates from a study of T cells in localized non-small cell lung cancer. Study-level points and caveats: A single tumor region was sequenced, leaving heterogeneity possible.

The trim removed 5 bases at V and 3 bases at J, leaving 11 bases unmatched. Germline V gene sequence: CDR1 SGHNT, CDR2 YENEEA. There are 18 residues in the CDR3. This clone has at least ten counts. The antigen remains undetermined. Libraries were prepared by immunoSEQ multiplex PCR; TCRdb keeps only in-frame clonotypes and omits some of them. The sample records fewer than 2,000 clones, 20% to 25% being singletons. The specimen was normal lung tissue next to the tumor, collected before any cancer treatment. The rearrangement links TRBV11-3 to TRBJ2-5; 14 bases match TRBD2. This sequence was found in a female donor over 55 with stage I lung adenocarcinoma. The CDR3, as DNA: TGTGCCAGCAGCGGAGGAGCCCCGGGACTAGCGGGAGAAGAGACCCAGTACTTC. Protein sequence: CASSGGAPGLAGEETQYF.